One sample yielded the 3 T cell receptor beta chains listed below, sequenced in a study of blood T cells in healthy people across ages. Together with a sample-barcoded 5' primer, a J-beta primer mix was included in a second PCR lasting about 6 to 11 cycles. One entry per CDR3 protein, called by TCRdb with MiXCR from the 5' RACE reads. The repertoire holds about 830,000 distinct CDR3 sequences, with approximately 65% as singletons. Input material: blood. The receptor set was obtained from a man aged 30 to 39 in good health.

The chain employs TRBV7-6 and TRBJ2-1; no clear D. This CDR3 contains 14 residues. The V end lost 5 bases, the J end lost 6 bases, and 14 bases lay between the germline ends. CDR1 and CDR2 (germline): SGHVS, FNYEAQ. CDR3 nucleotides: TGTGCCAGCAGCAAATTAGTTCGGTTCAATGAGCAGTTCTTC. Translation gives CASSKLVRFNEQFF.

In regard to this clonotype: One end of the junction is discordant with germline, which a read error may explain. V is TRBV20-1 and J is TRBJ2-1; D remains unclear. CDR3 length: 16 residues. CDR1 and CDR2 from the germline V gene are DFQATT and SNEGSKA (reference sequence). The CDR3 DNA follows: TGCAGTGCTAGCAGAAACCTACTGAGCTCCCACAATGAGCAGTTCTTC. Its protein is CSASRNLLSSHNEQFF.

The chain employs TRBV3-1 and TRBJ2-1; the match to TRBD1 covers 10 bases. Losses at the gene ends were 7 bases for V and 9 bases for J; bases not matched to a gene: 6. Germline CDR1 LGHDT, CDR2 YNNKEL (reference sequence). The CDR3 is 13 residues long. The CDR3 reads CASNRDRGGEQFF. CDR3 DNA sequence: TGTGCCAGCAACCGGGACAGGGGTGGTGAGCAGTTCTTC.